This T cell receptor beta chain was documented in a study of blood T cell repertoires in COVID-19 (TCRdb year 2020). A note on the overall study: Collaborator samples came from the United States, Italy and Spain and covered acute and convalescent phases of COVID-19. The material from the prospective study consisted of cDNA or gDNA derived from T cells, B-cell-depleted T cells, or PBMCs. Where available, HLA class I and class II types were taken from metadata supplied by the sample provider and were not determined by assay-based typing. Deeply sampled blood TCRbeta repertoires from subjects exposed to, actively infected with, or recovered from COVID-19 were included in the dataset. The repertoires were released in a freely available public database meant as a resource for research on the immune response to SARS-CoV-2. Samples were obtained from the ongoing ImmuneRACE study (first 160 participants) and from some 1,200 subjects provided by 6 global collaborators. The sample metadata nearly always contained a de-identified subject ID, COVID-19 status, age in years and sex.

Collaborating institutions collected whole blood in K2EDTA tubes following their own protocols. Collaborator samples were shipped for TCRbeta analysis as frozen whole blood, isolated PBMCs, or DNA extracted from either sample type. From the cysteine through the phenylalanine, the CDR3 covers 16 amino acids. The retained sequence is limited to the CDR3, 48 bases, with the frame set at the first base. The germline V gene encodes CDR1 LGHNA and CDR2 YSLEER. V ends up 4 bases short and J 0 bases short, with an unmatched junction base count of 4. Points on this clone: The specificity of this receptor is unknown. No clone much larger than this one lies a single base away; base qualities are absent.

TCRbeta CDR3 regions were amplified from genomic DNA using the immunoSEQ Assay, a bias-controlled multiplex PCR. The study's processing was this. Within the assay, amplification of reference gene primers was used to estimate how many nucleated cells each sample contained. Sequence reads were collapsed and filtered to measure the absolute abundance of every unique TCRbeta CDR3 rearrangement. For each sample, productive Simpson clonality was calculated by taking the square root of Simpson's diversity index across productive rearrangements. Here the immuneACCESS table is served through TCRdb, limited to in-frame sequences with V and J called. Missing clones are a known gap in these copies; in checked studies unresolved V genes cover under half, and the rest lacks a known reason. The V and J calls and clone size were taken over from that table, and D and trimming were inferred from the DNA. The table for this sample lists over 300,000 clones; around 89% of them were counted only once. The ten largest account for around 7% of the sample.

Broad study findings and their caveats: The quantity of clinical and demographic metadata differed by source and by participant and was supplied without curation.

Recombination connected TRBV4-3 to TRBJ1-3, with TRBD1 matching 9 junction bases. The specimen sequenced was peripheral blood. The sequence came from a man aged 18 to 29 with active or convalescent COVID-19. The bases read TGCGCCAGCAGCCCCGGACAGGGGTCCTCTGGAAACACCATATATTTT. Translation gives CASSPGQGSSGNTIYF.